This T cell receptor (beta chain) was captured by sequencing in a study of shared T cell receptors in the human thymus (dated by TCRdb to the early 2020s). With regard to the full study: The study examined how self-reactive, shared T-cell receptor alpha chains are generated in the human thymus.

About this clone: No cognate antigen has been identified for it. No base-level quality is on record; no much larger clone is a single base apart.

Receptor amplification or capture employed the immunoSEQ multiplex PCR assay. In TCRdb, the immuneACCESS table is reduced to in-frame sequences with V and J assigned. These tables do not hold every clone; where another copy was compared, an unresolved V gene accounts for under half, and the others remain unexplained. This sample lists roughly 560,000 clones; around three quarters were detected once. The top ten clonotypes cover about 0.012% of the sample. V is pruned by 4 bases and J by 1 base, leaving 9 bases of the junction without a gene match. CDR1 and CDR2, looked up from the germline V gene, are MDHEN and SYDVKM. The CDR3 has 16 amino acids, counting the end cysteine and phenylalanine. Only the CDR3 region is kept as DNA, spanning 48 bases read in frame from base 1. These data also featured in a second study, about human thymus T cells. The second investigation adds: The donors were immunologically healthy infants in Finland who had open corrective cardiac surgery for congenital heart defects. Thymus tissue was obtained as surgical resects removed during corrective cardiac surgery. Biased V and J gene segment usage appeared to be present in both thymic and peripheral blood repertoires. Highly overlapping thymic TCR repertoires among unrelated individuals were reported in the related research. The study used about 8 infant thymus samples plus four related peripheral blood samples to characterize TCR alpha and beta repertoires. Donor ages ranged from about 7 to 244 days, and the cohort comprised six male and a couple of female infants. Thymocytes were freed from the tissue by mechanical means and kept at -70 degrees C as pellets of roughly 9-30 million cells. A QIAsymphony instrument was used to extract genomic DNA from frozen cell pellets. Using the immunoSEQ multiplex PCR assay, the TCRB and TCRAD loci were amplified from a standardized quantity of quality-controlled genomic DNA. The amplicons covered the V(D)J region and were long enough to include the CDR3 and to identify the V and J genes. The amplicons were sequenced on an Illumina platform via the commercial immunoSEQ service. Primer bias and sequencing errors were corrected as previously described, and TCRAD and TCRB definitions were based on the IMGT database. Repertoires were analysed with immunoSEQ Analyzer 3.0 and VDJTools, covering basic statistics, V/J segment usage, diversity estimates, rarefaction and pairwise overlap. Diversity was estimated with Chao1, ChaoE, Efron-Thisted, Shannon and inverse Simpson indices, and also on datasets down-sampled to the smallest sample. Repertoire overlap was assessed by strict matching of CDR3 nucleotide sequence, V gene and J gene, and clustering was done by Jaccard-based multidimensional scaling. On average, about 800,000 unique TCRB clonotypes were obtained from thymus samples, compared with about 86,000 from blood samples.

The TCR was taken from a boy younger than two with a congenital heart defect. Donor details come from another sample of the same person, matched by shared clones. This receptor chain uses TRBV28 and TRBJ1-2, and TRBD1 matches 7 of the central bases. Sequencing was carried out using thymocytes. The DNA is TGTGCCAGCAGTTCCGACCGGGACAGCTTTAACTATGGCTACACCTTC. It codes for CASSSDRDSFNYGYTF.